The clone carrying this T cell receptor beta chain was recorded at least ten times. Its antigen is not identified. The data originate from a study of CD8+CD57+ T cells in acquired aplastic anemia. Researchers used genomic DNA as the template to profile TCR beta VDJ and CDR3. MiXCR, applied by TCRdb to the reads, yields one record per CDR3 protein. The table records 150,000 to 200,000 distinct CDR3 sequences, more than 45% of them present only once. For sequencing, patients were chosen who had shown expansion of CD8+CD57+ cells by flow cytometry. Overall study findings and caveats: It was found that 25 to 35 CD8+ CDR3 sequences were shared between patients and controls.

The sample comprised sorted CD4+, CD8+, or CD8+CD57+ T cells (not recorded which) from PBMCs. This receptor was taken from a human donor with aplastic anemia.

DNA for the CDR3: TGTGCCAGCAGCTTCGCGGGAGGGGGCACCGGGGAGCTGTTTTTT. Translation gives CASSFAGGGTGELFF. J is TRBJ2-2 and V is TRBV7-9; 9 nucleotides line up with TRBD2. The CDR3 is 15 residues long. Germline V gene sequence: CDR1 SEHNR, CDR2 FQNEAQ (reference sequence). J was trimmed by 4 bases and V by 3 bases; bases with no gene match: 3.